This TCR beta chain originates from a study of T cell responses to AZD1222 COVID-19 vaccine. Study-wide results and caveats: The study found vaccine-associated CD4 TCRs spanning spike, dominant at 160-218 and 743-854. Breadth and depth of Spike-specific TCRs rose after two AZD1222 doses. It should be noted that donors were predominantly white British and more often female, and clonal diversity was possibly underestimated. There were repertoire samples only from the period after the peak T cell response.

Generated by immunoSEQ multiplex PCR, the TCRdb table keeps only in-frame clones and is missing some. The sample lists some 98,000 clones; about 81% were seen once. On this clone itself: Its antigen remains unknown.

With 0 bases removed from V and 3 bases from J, the gap between germline ends came to 9 bases. The CDR3 is made up of 14 amino acids. Per germline, CDR1 SGHDT and CDR2 YYEEEE. The TCR sequence derives from an adult who received the AZD1222 COVID-19 vaccine. This sample comprised peripheral blood, obtained 28 days after the second AZD1222 dose. The V call is TRBV5-6, the J call TRBJ1-1, with D possibly matching TRBD1 (5 bases). The CDR3: CASSLERGDTEAFF. The CDR3 DNA reads TGTGCCAGCAGCTTGGAGCGGGGGGACACTGAAGCTTTCTTT.